This T cell receptor beta chain was sequenced in a study of OX40 agonist ivuxolimab in advanced cancers. As for the study in general: Patients in the trial were receiving intravenous ivuxolimab every 2 weeks, at doses of 0.01 to 10 mg/kg.

About this clone itself: Its antigen is unidentified.

The CDR3 is made up of 13 amino acids. Germline assignment: CDR1 KGHSH and CDR2 LQKENI. Trimming left V 6 bases short and J 1 base short, with 9 bases between. Assay: immunoSEQ multiplex PCR; the TCRdb copy retains only in-frame clones and omits some. The table includes more than 45,000 clones, more than 75% detected once. General study findings and limits: In the expanded peripheral T cells, antigen specificity was never determined. Fewer expanded clones were found on average in CD4+ than in CD8+ T cells.

The sample consisted of CD4+ or CD8+ T cells sorted from blood, taken in a trial of the OX40 agonist ivuxolimab. The chain combines TRBV18 with TRBJ1-1; D may be TRBD1 (6 bases). The source of this sequence is an adult with an advanced solid tumor such as melanoma, head and neck, liver or kidney cancer. The CDR3 loop is CASSPGQNTEAFF. The CDR3 DNA reads TGTGCCAGCTCCCCGGGACAGAACACTGAAGCTTTCTTT.